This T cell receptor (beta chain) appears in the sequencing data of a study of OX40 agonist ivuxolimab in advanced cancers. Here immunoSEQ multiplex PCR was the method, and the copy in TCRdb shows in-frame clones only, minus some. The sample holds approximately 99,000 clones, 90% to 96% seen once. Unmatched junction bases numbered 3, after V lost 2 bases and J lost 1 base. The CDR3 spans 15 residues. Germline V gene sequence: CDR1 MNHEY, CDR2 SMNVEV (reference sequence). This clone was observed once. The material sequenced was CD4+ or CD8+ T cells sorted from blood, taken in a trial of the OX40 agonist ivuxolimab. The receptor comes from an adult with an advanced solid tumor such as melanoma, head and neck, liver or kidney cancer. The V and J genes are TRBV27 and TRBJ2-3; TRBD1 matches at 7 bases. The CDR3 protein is CASSLITGGTDTQYF. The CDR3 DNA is TGTGCCAGCAGTTTAATAACAGGGGGCACAGATACGCAGTATTTT.